The present T cell receptor beta chain was sequenced within a study of neurological immune-mediated disorders. Time point defined: technical triplicate 2. It was from 2 million PBMCs stored at -80 C that the unsorted libraries were obtained. Overall study findings and caveats: The expanded clones of different subjects shared no CDR3 amino acid sequences (suggesting private repertoires in all groups).

This clonotype was picked up many times. Its target is unknown. TCRdb ran MiXCR on the 5' RACE reads and lists one entry per CDR3 protein. The sample shows more than 50,000 distinct CDR3 sequences, approximately 25% of them seen only once. V trimming: 4 bases; J trimming: 3 bases; junction bases outside the gene matches: 13. This CDR3 has 17 residues. Germline V gene lookup returns CDR1 SGHTA and CDR2 FQGNSA. The clonotype originates from a man between 60 and 75 years old with HTLV-1-associated myelopathy (HAM/TSP). The sample taken for sequencing was PBMCs. V is TRBV7-2 and J is TRBJ2-5, with 8 positions matching TRBD2. In nucleotides, the CDR3 is TGTGCCAGCAGCTCTCTACCCCGGACTAGCTATAAAGAGACCCAGTACTTC. It encodes CASSSLPRTSYKETQYF.